The 15 T cell receptor beta chains below all came from one sample that was sequenced in a study of CD8+ T cells in alopecia areata (dated by TCRdb to the late 2010s). Libraries were prepared through the immunoSEQ multiplex PCR assay. RNA was extracted from all samples and reverse transcribed into cDNA, which served as template for TCR sequencing. TCRdb's version of the immuneACCESS table is confined to in-frame rearrangements and falls short of the full clone set. An unresolved V gene accounts for under half of the shortfall where checked; the remainder is of unknown origin. This sample lists about 140,000 clones; around 49% were detected once. Of the sample, 0.95% to 1% falls within the top ten clones. The time point label, as the study defines it: baseline before oral tofacitinib. Source: CD4+ T cells sorted from blood, taken at week 0. Receptors were obtained from a human donor with alopecia areata.

This clone was seen repeatedly, ten times or more. This sequence joins TRBV9 and TRBJ1-1; D is unresolved. Germline CDR1 reads SGDLS; CDR2 reads YYNGEE. CDR3 length: 14 residues. The V and J ends lost 0 bases and 0 bases respectively, with 6 bases between them. DNA of the CDR3: TGTGCCAGCAGCGTAGGGGTCATGAACACTGAAGCTTTCTTT. Encoded protein: CASSVGVMNTEAFF.

The V and J genes are TRBV25-1 and TRBJ2-3, with D uncertain. Germline-derived CDR1 and CDR2 are MGHDK and SYGVNS. V was shortened by 6 bases and J by 6 bases, with 13 bases between the two germline ends. This CDR3 spans 13 amino acids. CDR3 bases: TGTGCCAGCAGCTCACCCGGTTTCGATACGCAGTATTTT. This translates into CASSSPGFDTQYF.

This chain uses TRBV30 with TRBJ2-1; the match to TRBD1 covers 8 bases. Per germline, CDR1 GTSNPN and CDR2 SVGIG (reference sequence). V dropped 3 bases and J dropped 0; count of bases not matched to a gene: 7. This CDR3 has 16 residues. The CDR3 sequence is CAWRGLGTGSYNEQFF. In DNA form, the CDR3 reads TGTGCCTGGAGAGGGCTGGGGACAGGCTCCTACAATGAGCAGTTCTTC. The whole variable domain, remainder taken from reference TRBV30 and TRBJ2-1, is SQTIHQWPATLVQPVGSPLSLECTVEGTSNPNLYWYRQAAGRGLQLLFYSVGIGQISSEVPQNLSASRPQDRQFILSSKKLLLSDSGFYLCAWRGLGTGSYNEQFFGPGTRLTVL.

V usage is TRBV5-1 and J usage is TRBJ1-1; 8 bases agree with TRBD1. Germline CDR1 and CDR2: SGHRS and YFSETQ. The junction had 6 bases not matched to a gene; V was cut back by 4 bases and J by 4 bases. The CDR3 is made up of 14 amino acids. The CDR3 region has the DNA TGCGCCAGCAGCCTCGACAGGGGCTCCACTGAAGCTTTCTTT. Residues: CASSLDRGSTEAFF. Combining the CDR3 with reference TRBV5-1 and TRBJ1-1 gives the whole variable domain KAGVTQTPRYLIKTRGQQVTLSCSPISGHRSVSWYQQTPGQGLQFLFEYFSETQRNKGNFPGRFSGRQFSNSRSEMNVSTLELGDSALYLCASSLDRGSTEAFFGQGTRLTVV.

In this sample, this clone turned up a few times. The chain carries TRBV5-1 and TRBJ2-7; D gene ambiguous. V shed 0 bases and J shed 1 base, with 11 bases lying between them. The germline V gene encodes CDR1 SGHRS and CDR2 YFSETQ. The CDR3 is 15 residues long. CDR3 sequence reads: CASSLEPGPSYEQYF. The DNA of the CDR3 is TGCGCCAGCAGCTTGGAACCTGGCCCATCCTACGAGCAGTACTTC.

This clone appeared a single time. The chain is built from TRBV29-1 and TRBJ1-1, with TRBD1 matching 7 bases. Germline CDR1 reads SQVTM; CDR2 reads ANQGSEA. The CDR3 is 14 residues long. Unmatched junction bases numbered 9, after V lost 7 bases and J lost 1 base. The CDR3 DNA reads as TGCAGCGCCCGAGTTCGACAGGGGAACACTGAAGCTTTCTTT. This codes for CSARVRQGNTEAFF.

This chain joins TRBV11-2 and TRBJ2-5; D is unresolved. The length of the CDR3 is 11 residues. Germline V gene lookup returns CDR1 SGHAT and CDR2 FQNNGV. The V end lost 0 bases, the J end lost 4 bases, and 0 bases lay between the germline ends. Here the CDR3 reads CASSLEETQYF. CDR3 DNA sequence: TGTGCCAGCAGCTTAGAAGAGACCCAGTACTTC.

The chain recombines TRBV5-1 with TRBJ2-1; TRBD2 aligns across 12 bases. Germline V gene lookup returns CDR1 SGHRS and CDR2 YFSETQ. V shed 5 bases and J 9 bases; nucleotides not matched to a gene: 6. There are 14 residues in the CDR3. This CDR3 is CASSRLAGDREQFF. Here the CDR3 DNA reads TGCGCCAGCAGTCGACTAGCGGGAGATCGTGAGCAGTTCTTC.

This chain joins TRBV6-1 and TRBJ2-5; 7 positions match TRBD1. V shed 6 bases and J 5 bases; nucleotides not matched to a gene: 3. Per the germline V gene, CDR1 is MNHNS and CDR2 is SASEGT. The CDR3 runs to 12 residues. CDR3 amino acids: CASSGTVETQYF. In DNA form, the CDR3 reads TGTGCCAGCAGCGGGACAGTGGAGACCCAGTACTTC.

The rearrangement joins TRBV5-1 to TRBJ2-5, with TRBD1 identical over 7 bases. CDR1 and CDR2 (germline): SGHRS, YFSETQ. This CDR3 region has 18 residues. V lost 3 bases and J lost 5; bases outside the gene matches: 19. CDR3 coding DNA: TGCGCCAGCAGCTCTGCGTTAGGGGGCGCGTTAGTTCGGGAGACCCAGTACTTC. Amino acids: CASSSALGGALVRETQYF.

V usage is TRBV9 and J usage is TRBJ2-3; 9 bases agree with TRBD1. Germline V gives CDR1 SGDLS, CDR2 YYNGEE. This CDR3 has 15 amino acids. J was trimmed by 2 bases and V by 7 bases; bases with no gene match: 8. CDR3 DNA sequence: TGTGCCAGCGGGAAAGGGACAGGGACCACAGATACGCAGTATTTT. It yields the protein CASGKGTGTTDTQYF.

The chain recombines TRBV23-1 with TRBJ2-7, with D tentatively TRBD1 (5 bases). TRBV23-1 is an ORF for which the function is uncertain. V was shortened by 3 bases and J by 6 bases, with 21 bases between the two germline ends. This CDR3 contains 16 residues. CDR3 bases: TGCGCCAGCAGTCACCCTGAAAGCAGGGCCTTTTTCGAGCAGTACTTC. Encoded protein: CASSHPESRAFFEQYF.

The chain uses TRBV11-2 and TRBJ2-7; D uncertain. The CDR3 extends over 13 amino acids. From germline, CDR1 is SGHAT and CDR2 FQNNGV. Trimming shortened V by 5 bases and J by 6 bases, and 14 bases separated the two germline ends. The DNA of the CDR3 is TGTGCCAGCAGCGTTATTCGGTTGAGCGAGCAGTACTTC. This encodes CASSVIRLSEQYF.

This clone appeared a few times. The same CDR3 is also encoded by other DNA sequences in this sample. This chain uses TRBV29-1 with TRBJ2-5, with D possibly matching TRBD1 (5 bases). The V end lost 4 bases, the J end lost 4 bases, and 7 bases lay between the germline ends. Germline CDR1 is SQVTM and CDR2 is ANQGSEA. This CDR3 region has 11 residues. CDR3 loop: CSVGTGETQYF. The CDR3 nucleotides read TGCAGCGTTGGAACAGGAGAGACCCAGTACTTC.

The chain recombines TRBV27 with TRBJ2-7; TRBD2 matches at 8 bases. The CDR3 extends over 14 amino acids. The junction had 7 bases not matched to a gene; V was cut back by 2 bases and J by 7 bases. The V gene's germline CDR1 is MNHEY and CDR2 SMNVEV (reference sequence). CDR3 loop: CASSLRLAGGEQYF. DNA of the CDR3: TGTGCCAGCAGTTTAAGGCTAGCGGGTGGTGAGCAGTACTTC.